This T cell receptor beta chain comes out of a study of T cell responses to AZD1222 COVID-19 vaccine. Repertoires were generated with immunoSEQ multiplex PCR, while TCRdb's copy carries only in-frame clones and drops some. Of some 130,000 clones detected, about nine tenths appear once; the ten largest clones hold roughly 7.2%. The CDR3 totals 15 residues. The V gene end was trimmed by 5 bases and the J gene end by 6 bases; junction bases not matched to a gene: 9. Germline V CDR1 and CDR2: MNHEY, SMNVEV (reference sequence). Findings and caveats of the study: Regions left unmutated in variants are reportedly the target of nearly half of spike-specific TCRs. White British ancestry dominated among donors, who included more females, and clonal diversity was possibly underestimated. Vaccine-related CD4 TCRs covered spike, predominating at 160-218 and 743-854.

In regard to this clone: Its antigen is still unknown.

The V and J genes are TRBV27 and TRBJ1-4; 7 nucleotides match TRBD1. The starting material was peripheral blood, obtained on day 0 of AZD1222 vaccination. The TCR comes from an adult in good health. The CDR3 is CASSGRDRLHEKLFF. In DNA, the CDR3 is TGTGCCAGCAGTGGACGGGACAGACTGCATGAAAAACTGTTTTTT.